These T cell receptor beta chains were read from a single sample in a study of cytomegalovirus exposure and HLA in healthy donors. The assay was immunoSEQ multiplex PCR, and TCRdb's table has in-frame clones only and misses some. The repertoire holds fewer than 200,000 clones, with 86% as singletons. Material: PBMCs. The receptors come from a woman under 30 in good health and CMV-seronegative. CDR3s include the opening cysteine and the closing phenylalanine or tryptophan. A D gene is named only where the DNA matches it firmly. Only part of the rows carry a size: once, few, many, or a class if the clone is expanded.

d_gene | j_gene | abundance | v_gene | CDR3aa | CDR3nt
TRBD2 | TRBJ2-5 | - | TRBV2 | CASSVLGGGYSETQYF | TGTGCCAGCAGTGTTTTGGGCGGGGGGTATTCAGAGACCCAGTACTTC
TRBD2 | TRBJ2-3 | once | TRBV11-3 | CASSDGRSTDTQYF | TGTGCCAGCAGTGACGGGAGGAGCACAGATACGCAGTATTTT
- | TRBJ2-1 | - | TRBV4-3 | CASSQDLISGSYNEQFF | TGCGCCAGCAGCCAAGATCTCATAAGCGGCTCCTACAATGAGCAGTTCTTC
TRBD1 | TRBJ1-5 | - | TRBV2 | CASSYGQGGNQPQHF | TGTGCCAGCAGTTATGGACAGGGAGGCAATCAGCCCCAGCATTTT
TRBD2 | TRBJ2-1 | - | TRBV15 | CATSRDLAGGAYNEQFF | TGTGCCACCAGCAGAGATTTAGCGGGAGGGGCCTACAATGAGCAGTTCTTC
TRBD2 | TRBJ2-1 | - | TRBV5-3 | CARSPNTSGRPLEQFF | TGTGCCAGAAGTCCTAACACTAGCGGCAGGCCTCTGGAGCAGTTCTTC
TRBD1 | TRBJ2-7 | few | TRBV2 | CASRAGTGGYEQYF | TGTGCCAGCAGGGCCGGGACAGGGGGCTACGAGCAGTACTTC
- | TRBJ1-5 | - | TRBV7-2 | CASSLVEGTHQPQHF | TGTGCCAGCAGCTTAGTTGAGGGGACTCATCAGCCCCAGCATTTT
TRBD1 | TRBJ2-2 | once | TRBV18 | CASSPVLQGADTGELFF | TGTGCCAGCTCACCAGTTTTACAGGGGGCAGACACCGGGGAGCTGTTTTTT
TRBD2 | TRBJ2-5 | - | TRBV30 | CAFDYSGGAQETQYF | TGTGCCTTCGATTATAGCGGGGGGGCGCAAGAGACCCAGTACTTC
TRBD1 | TRBJ1-2 | - | TRBV5-4 | CASSSGQGYPYGYTF | TGTGCCAGCAGCTCGGGACAGGGATATCCCTATGGCTACACCTTC
- | TRBJ1-1 | - | TRBV6-5 | CASSYSGEGEAFF | TGTGCCAGCAGTTACTCGGGTGAGGGCGAAGCTTTCTTT
- | TRBJ1-2 | - | TRBV19 | CASSIDGWGNYGYTF | TGTGCCAGTAGTATTGACGGGTGGGGCAACTATGGCTACACCTTC
- | TRBJ2-1 | - | TRBV27 | CASRSAGNTRGEQFF | TGTGCCAGCAGGTCAGCGGGAAATACTAGGGGGGAGCAGTTCTTC
- | TRBJ1-4 | - | TRBV9 | CASSVGGRDEKLFF | TGTGCCAGCAGCGTAGGAGGGAGAGATGAAAAACTGTTTTTT
TRBD1 | TRBJ2-1 | - | TRBV7-6 | CASSRDSYNEQFF | TGTGCCAGCAGCCGGGACAGCTACAATGAGCAGTTCTTC
- | TRBJ1-4 | - | TRBV2 | CASSEFGALNEKLFF | TGTGCCAGCAGTGAATTTGGGGCCCTTAATGAAAAACTGTTTTTT
- | TRBJ2-2 | - | TRBV19 | CASLIQGDTGELFF | TGTGCCAGTCTGATACAGGGCGACACCGGGGAGCTGTTTTTT
- | TRBJ2-7 | once | TRBV19 | CASSSSLYEQYF | TGTGCCAGTAGTTCTTCTCTCTACGAGCAGTACTTC
- | TRBJ2-7 | - | TRBV5-1 | CASSLSQGPYEQYF | TGCGCCAGCAGCTTGTCCCAGGGGCCCTACGAGCAGTACTTC
- | TRBJ2-5 | - | TRBV18 | CASSTRGETQYF | TGTGCCAGCTCAACTAGAGGGGAGACCCAGTACTTC
- | TRBJ2-2 | once | TRBV30 | CAWQTTPGGELFF | TGTGCCTGGCAAACCACCCCAGGGGGGGAGCTGTTTTTT
TRBD2 | TRBJ2-1 | - | TRBV25-1 | CASSDHLSGGAGEQFF | TGTGCCAGCAGTGATCACCTTAGCGGGGGGGCGGGTGAGCAGTTCTTC
- | TRBJ2-1 | - | TRBV7-8 | CASSLAGVLNEQFF | TGTGCCAGCAGCTTAGCGGGAGTTCTCAATGAGCAGTTCTTC
TRBD2 | TRBJ2-2 | - | TRBV5-4 | CASSSGTSPTGELFF | TGTGCCAGCAGCTCCGGGACTAGTCCCACCGGGGAGCTGTTTTTT
TRBD1 | TRBJ1-1 | - | TRBV6-4 | CASSPRPGQGSTEAFF | TGTGCCAGCAGTCCACGGCCGGGACAGGGGAGCACTGAAGCTTTCTTT
TRBD2 | TRBJ2-1 | - | TRBV28 | CATWGEGSYNEQFF | TGTGCCACCTGGGGGGAGGGCTCCTACAATGAGCAGTTCTTC
- | TRBJ1-1 | once | TRBV5-1 | CASSLVEFNTEAFF | TGCGCCAGCAGCTTGGTGGAGTTTAACACTGAAGCTTTCTTT
- | TRBJ1-1 | - | TRBV15 | CATSRDRAEAFF | TGTGCCACCAGCAGAGATCGGGCTGAAGCTTTCTTT
- | TRBJ2-4 | - | TRBV18 | CASSPSDSPTWNIQYF | TGTGCCAGCTCACCCTCGGACAGTCCTACGTGGAACATTCAGTACTTC
- | TRBJ1-2 | - | TRBV28 | CAHNKPSGGYTF | TGTGCCCATAACAAACCTTCGGGAGGCTACACCTTC
- | TRBJ2-7 | - | TRBV11-3 | CASSLGSLKTYEQYF | TGTGCCAGCAGCTTAGGAAGCCTGAAAACCTACGAGCAGTACTTC
TRBD2 | TRBJ2-3 | - | TRBV5-4 | CASSSGGWRGTTDTQYF | TGTGCCAGCAGCTCGGGGGGTTGGCGGGGGACCACAGATACGCAGTATTTT
- | TRBJ1-4 | - | TRBV9 | CASSVAGAGEKLFF | TGTGCCAGCAGCGTAGCAGGGGCAGGGGAAAAACTGTTTTTT
TRBD1 | TRBJ1-2 | - | TRBV28 | CASSSPGTERIYGYTF | TGTGCCAGCAGTTCGCCGGGGACAGAGAGGATTTATGGCTACACCTTC
- | TRBJ1-5 | - | TRBV6-4 | CASSLYRGNQPQHF | TGTGCCAGCAGCCTCTACAGGGGCAATCAGCCCCAGCATTTT
- | TRBJ1-2 | - | TRBV7-2 | CASSSAGTPGYGYTF | TGTGCCAGCAGCTCCGCGGGGACGCCCGGTTATGGCTACACCTTC
- | TRBJ1-2 | - | TRBV9 | CASSVWTDNYGYTF | TGTGCCAGCAGCGTGTGGACAGATAACTATGGCTACACCTTC
TRBD1 | TRBJ1-4 | - | TRBV2 | CASSGIQGVYEKLFF | TGTGCCAGCAGTGGAATACAGGGGGTGTATGAAAAACTGTTTTTT
TRBD1 | TRBJ2-1 | - | TRBV27 | CASSLTARGRDNEQFF | TGTGCCAGCAGTTTAACGGCCAGGGGGCGTGATAATGAGCAGTTCTTC
- | TRBJ1-4 | - | TRBV7-8 | CASSPRTGAGEKLFF | TGTGCCAGCAGCCCTAGAACGGGTGCAGGGGAAAAACTGTTTTTT
- | TRBJ2-7 | - | TRBV5-1 | CASSLGSKYEQYF | TGCGCCAGCAGCTTGGGTAGCAAGTACGAGCAGTACTTC
TRBD2 | TRBJ2-3 | - | TRBV7-2 | CASSLTPFSGRAGDTQYF | TGTGCCAGCAGCTTGACACCTTTTAGCGGGAGGGCAGGGGATACGCAGTATTTT
- | TRBJ1-1 | - | TRBV7-9 | CASSFVGGGAFF | TGTGCCAGCAGCTTTGTTGGCGGGGGAGCTTTCTTT
- | TRBJ2-1 | once | TRBV7-9 | CASSPTSNEQFF | TGTGCCAGCAGTCCCACTAGCAATGAGCAGTTCTTC
- | TRBJ2-7 | - | TRBV5-8 | CASSMLIGGFGSYEQYF | TGTGCCAGCAGCATGCTCATTGGGGGGTTTGGGTCCTACGAGCAGTACTTC
- | TRBJ2-1 | - | TRBV7-8 | CASSLGRFDRYNEQFF | TGTGCCAGCAGCTTAGGAAGGTTTGACAGATACAATGAGCAGTTCTTC
TRBD1 | TRBJ1-1 | - | TRBV5-4 | CASSSQGAGTEAFF | TGTGCCAGCAGCTCTCAGGGGGCAGGCACTGAAGCTTTCTTT
TRBD1 | TRBJ2-7 | - | TRBV29-1 | CSVHVTGQENYEQYF | TGCAGCGTCCACGTGACAGGGCAAGAGAACTACGAGCAGTACTTC
TRBD1 | TRBJ1-1 | - | TRBV7-9 | CASSFDRGGVVTEAFF | TGTGCCAGCAGCTTCGACAGGGGTGGGGTAGTCACTGAAGCTTTCTTT
- | TRBJ1-1 | - | TRBV5-4 | CASSLGGGLTEAFF | TGTGCCAGCAGCTTAGGGGGGGGGCTCACTGAAGCTTTCTTT
TRBD1 | TRBJ2-6 | few | TRBV28 | CASSRTGGYTYSGANVLTF | TGTGCCAGCAGTAGAACAGGGGGTTACACCTACTCTGGGGCCAACGTCCTGACTTTC
- | TRBJ1-2 | few | TRBV29-1 | CSVGGGGYGYTF | TGCAGCGTTGGCGGAGGAGGCTATGGCTACACCTTC
TRBD1 | TRBJ1-6 | - | TRBV5-1 | CASSLRQGASYNSPLHF | TGCGCCAGCAGCTTGAGGCAGGGGGCCTCCTATAATTCACCCCTCCACTTT
- | TRBJ1-2 | - | TRBV6-4 | CASSDYGGNGYTF | TGTGCCAGCAGTGACTACGGGGGGAATGGCTACACCTTC